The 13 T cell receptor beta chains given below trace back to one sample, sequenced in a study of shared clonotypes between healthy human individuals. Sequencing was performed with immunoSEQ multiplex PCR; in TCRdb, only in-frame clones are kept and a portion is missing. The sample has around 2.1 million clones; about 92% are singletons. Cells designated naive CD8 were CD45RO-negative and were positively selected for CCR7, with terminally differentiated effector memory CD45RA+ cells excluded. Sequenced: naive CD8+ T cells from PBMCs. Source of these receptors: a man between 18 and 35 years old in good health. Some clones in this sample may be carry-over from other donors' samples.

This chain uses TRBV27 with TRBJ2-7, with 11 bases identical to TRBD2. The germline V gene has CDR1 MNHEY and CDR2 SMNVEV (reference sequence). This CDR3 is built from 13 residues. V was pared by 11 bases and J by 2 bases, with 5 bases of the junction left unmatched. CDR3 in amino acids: CAAGLAGPYEQYF. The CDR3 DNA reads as TGTGCCGCCGGACTAGCGGGTCCCTACGAGCAGTACTTC.

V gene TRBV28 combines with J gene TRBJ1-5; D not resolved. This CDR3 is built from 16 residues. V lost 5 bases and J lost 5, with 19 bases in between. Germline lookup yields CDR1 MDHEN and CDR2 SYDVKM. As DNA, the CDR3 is TGTGCCAGCAGTCCCCCCGGACGGACGTCACATCAGCCCCAGCATTTT. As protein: CASSPPGRTSHQPQHF.

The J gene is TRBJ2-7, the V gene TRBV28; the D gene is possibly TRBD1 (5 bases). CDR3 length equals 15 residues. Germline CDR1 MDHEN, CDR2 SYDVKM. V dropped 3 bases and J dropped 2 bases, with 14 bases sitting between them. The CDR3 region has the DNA TGTGCCAGCAGTTTCCGACAGATCGAAACCTACGAGCAGTACTTC. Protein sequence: CASSFRQIETYEQYF.

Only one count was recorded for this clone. CDR3 protein: CASSLSPHVAGVGDTQYF. Here the CDR3 DNA reads TGTGCCAGCAGCCTTTCCCCCCATGTAGCGGGAGTTGGAGATACGCAGTATTTT. The genes are TRBV28 and TRBJ2-3; 9 bases fit TRBD2. Germline V gene lookup returns CDR1 MDHEN and CDR2 SYDVKM. The CDR3 runs to 18 residues. The V and J ends lost 6 bases and 5 bases, in that order; junction bases with no gene match: 18.

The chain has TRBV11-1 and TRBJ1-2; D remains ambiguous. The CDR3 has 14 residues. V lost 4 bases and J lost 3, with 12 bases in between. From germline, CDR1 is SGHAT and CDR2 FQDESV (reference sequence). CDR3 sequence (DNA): TGTGCCAGCAGCTCGGCAGACGGCTACTATGGCTACACCTTC. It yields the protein CASSSADGYYGYTF.

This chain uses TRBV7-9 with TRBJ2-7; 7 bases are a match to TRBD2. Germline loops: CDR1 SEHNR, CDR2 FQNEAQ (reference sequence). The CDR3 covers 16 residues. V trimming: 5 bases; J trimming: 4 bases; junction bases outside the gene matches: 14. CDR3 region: CASSPTSSGAPYEQYF. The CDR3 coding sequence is TGTGCCAGCAGCCCGACCTCTAGCGGAGCCCCTTACGAGCAGTACTTC.

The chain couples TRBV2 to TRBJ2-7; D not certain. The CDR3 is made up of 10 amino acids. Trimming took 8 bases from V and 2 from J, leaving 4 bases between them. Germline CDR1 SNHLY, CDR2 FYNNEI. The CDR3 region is CASETYEQYF. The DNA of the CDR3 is TGTGCCAGCGAGACCTACGAGCAGTACTTC.

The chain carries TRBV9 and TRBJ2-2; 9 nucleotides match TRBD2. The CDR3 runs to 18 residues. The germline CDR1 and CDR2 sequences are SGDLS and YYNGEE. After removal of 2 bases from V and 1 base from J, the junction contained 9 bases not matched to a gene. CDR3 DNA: TGTGCCAGCAGCGTTAGTAGCCATAGCGGGAGGAACACCGGGGAGCTGTTTTTT. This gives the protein CASSVSSHSGRNTGELFF. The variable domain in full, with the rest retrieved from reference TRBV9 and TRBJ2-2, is DSGVTQTPKHLITATGQRVTLRCSPRSGDLSVYWYQQSLDQGLQFLIQYYNGEERAKGNILERFSAQQFPDLHSELNLSSLELGDSALYFCASSVSSHSGRNTGELFFGEGSRLTVL.

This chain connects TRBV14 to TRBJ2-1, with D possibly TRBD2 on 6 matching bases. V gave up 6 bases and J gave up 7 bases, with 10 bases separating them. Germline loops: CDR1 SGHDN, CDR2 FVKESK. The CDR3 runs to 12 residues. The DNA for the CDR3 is TGTGCCAGCAGACGAGGAGGGAATGAGCAGTTCTTC. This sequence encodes CASRRGGNEQFF. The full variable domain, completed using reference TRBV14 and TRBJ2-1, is EAGVTQFPSHSVIEKGQTVTLRCDPISGHDNLYWYRRVMGKEIKFLLHFVKESKQDESGMPNNRFLAERTGGTYSTLKVQPAELEDSGVYFCASRRGGNEQFFGPGTRLTVL.

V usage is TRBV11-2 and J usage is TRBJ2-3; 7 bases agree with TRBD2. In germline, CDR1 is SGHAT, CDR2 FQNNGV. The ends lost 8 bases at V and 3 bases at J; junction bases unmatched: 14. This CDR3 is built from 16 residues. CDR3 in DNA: TGTGCCAGCTCCCCCTGGGGGGGAATGGGAACAGATACGCAGTATTTT. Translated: CASSPWGGMGTDTQYF.

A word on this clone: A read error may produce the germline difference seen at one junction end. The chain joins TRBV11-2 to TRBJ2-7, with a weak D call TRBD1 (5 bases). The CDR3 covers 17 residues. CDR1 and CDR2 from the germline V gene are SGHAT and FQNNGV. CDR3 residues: CASSLEPRALGSYEQYF. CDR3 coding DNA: TGTGCCAGCAGCCTAGAGCCCAGGGCTCTCGGCTCCTACGAGCAGTACTTC.

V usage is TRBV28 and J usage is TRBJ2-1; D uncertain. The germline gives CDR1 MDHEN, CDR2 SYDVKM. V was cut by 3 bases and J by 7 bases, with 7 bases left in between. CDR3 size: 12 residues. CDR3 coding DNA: TGTGCCAGCAGTTTCGTTGGTAATGAGCAGTTCTTC. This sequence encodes CASSFVGNEQFF.

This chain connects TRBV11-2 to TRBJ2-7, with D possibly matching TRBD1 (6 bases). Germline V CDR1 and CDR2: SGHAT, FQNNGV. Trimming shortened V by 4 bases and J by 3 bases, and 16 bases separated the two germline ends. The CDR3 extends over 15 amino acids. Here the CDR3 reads CASSSPPQGGYEQYF. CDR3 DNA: TGTGCCAGCAGCTCACCCCCTCAAGGGGGCTACGAGCAGTACTTC.